These 7 T cell receptor beta chains share one sample of origin, sequenced in a study of T cell responses to AZD1222 COVID-19 vaccine. The assay was immunoSEQ multiplex PCR, and TCRdb's table has in-frame clones only and misses some. The sample has 150,000 or so clones, 80% to 95% seen once. This sample comprised peripheral blood, obtained on day 0 of MenACWY control vaccination. These receptors all come from an adult in good health.

The rearrangement links TRBV5-1 to TRBJ1-5; the D gene is possibly TRBD1 (5 bases). The germline CDR1 and CDR2 sequences are SGHRS and YFSETQ. V was pared by 4 bases and J by 5 bases, with 13 bases between. The CDR3 consists of 14 residues. Here the CDR3 reads CASSEGPGYQPQHF. In nucleotides, the CDR3 is TGCGCCAGCAGCGAGGGACCCGGTTATCAGCCCCAGCATTTT.

This clone was seen once. The rearrangement joins TRBV6-5 to TRBJ1-2; the match to TRBD1 covers 9 bases. CDR3 size: 15 residues. V gave up 3 bases and J gave up 4 bases; unmatched junction bases: 6. The germline CDR1 and CDR2 sequences are MNHEY and SVGAGI. The CDR3 sequence: CASSYSRDRVYGYTF. The CDR3 DNA reads as TGTGCCAGCAGTTATTCCCGGGACAGGGTCTATGGCTACACCTTC.

The chain employs TRBV6-1 and TRBJ2-7, with 8 bases fitting TRBD2. CDR1 MNHNS and CDR2 SASEGT come from the germline V gene. With 3 bases clipped from V and 1 base from J, the junction kept 11 bases outside the gene matches. The CDR3 is 17 amino acids. CDR3 in amino acids: CASSEAPGGPPSYEQYF. CDR3 sequence (DNA): TGTGCCAGCAGTGAGGCCCCGGGGGGGCCACCTTCCTACGAGCAGTACTTC.

The chain is built from TRBV19 and TRBJ1-6, with TRBD1 as a possible D gene (5 bases). V was trimmed by 3 bases and J by 6 bases, leaving 12 bases between them. This CDR3 is built from 15 residues. In germline, CDR1 is LNHDA, CDR2 SQIVND (reference sequence). CDR3 bases: TGTGCCAGTAGTATTACGGGGGAAAGTAATTCACCCCTCCACTTT. Its translation: CASSITGESNSPLHF.

The rearrangement uses TRBV15 and TRBJ1-2; D gene unclear. CDR1 is LNHNV and CDR2 is YYDKDF in the germline V gene (reference sequence). The CDR3 length is 14 residues. V dropped 2 bases and J dropped 4 bases, with 11 bases sitting between them. The chain's CDR3 is CATSRTTRVYGYTF. Here the CDR3 DNA reads TGTGCCACCAGCAGAACCACGAGAGTCTATGGCTACACCTTC.

This clone was picked up one time. The J gene is TRBJ1-2, the V gene TRBV12-3 or TRBV12-4; D remains ambiguous. Trimming took 5 bases from V and 3 from J, leaving 7 bases between them. The CDR3 loop spans 12 amino acids. CDR3 coding DNA: TGTGCCAGCAGTCCCGGTGACTATGGCTACACCTTC. Its protein product is CASSPGDYGYTF.

This clone was observed once. The chain links TRBV2 to TRBJ1-1; 12 bases line up with TRBD1. V shed 1 base, J shed 10 bases, and the junction held 4 bases outside the gene matches. There are 14 residues in the CDR3. Germline V gene data show CDR1 as SNHLY and CDR2 as FYNNEI. The CDR3 region has the DNA TGTGCCAGCAGTGAAGGCGGGGACAGGGGGCGAGCTTTCTTT. Translated: CASSEGGDRGRAFF.